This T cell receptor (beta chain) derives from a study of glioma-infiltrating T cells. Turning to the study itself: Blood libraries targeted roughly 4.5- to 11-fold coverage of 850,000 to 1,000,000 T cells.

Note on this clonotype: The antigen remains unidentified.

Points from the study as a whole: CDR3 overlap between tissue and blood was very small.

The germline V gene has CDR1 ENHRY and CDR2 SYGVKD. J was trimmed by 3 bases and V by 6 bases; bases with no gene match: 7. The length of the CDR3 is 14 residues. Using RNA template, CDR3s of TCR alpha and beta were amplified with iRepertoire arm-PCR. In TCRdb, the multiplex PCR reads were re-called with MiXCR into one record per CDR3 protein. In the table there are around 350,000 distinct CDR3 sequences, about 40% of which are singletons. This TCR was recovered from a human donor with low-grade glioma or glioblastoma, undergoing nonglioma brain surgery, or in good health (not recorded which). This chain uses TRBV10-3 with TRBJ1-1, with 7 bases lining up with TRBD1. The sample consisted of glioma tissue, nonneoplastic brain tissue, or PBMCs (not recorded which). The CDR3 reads CAIRKTGSDTEAFF. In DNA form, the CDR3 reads TGTGCCATCAGGAAGACAGGGTCAGACACTGAAGCTTTCTTT.